This TCR beta chain stems from a study of blood T cell repertoires in COVID-19. For the study at large: The origin of the acute and convalescent COVID-19 samples was the United States, Italy and Spain. The analysed material was cDNA or gDNA that came from T cells, B-cell-depleted T cells, or PBMCs.

Germline lookup yields CDR1 SGHAT and CDR2 FQNNGV. CDR3 length: 16 residues. V was clipped by 1 base and J by 0 bases, with 11 bases between them. Original methodology: Reference gene primer amplification in the assay estimated nucleated cell counts. Sequencing was performed with immunoSEQ multiplex PCR; in TCRdb, only in-frame clones are kept and a portion is missing. From that table come the V and J calls and clone size; the DNA was used to work out D and trimming. Counted here are 86,000 or so clones, roughly 84% occurring once; the ten biggest clones make up about 11%. The specimen sequenced was peripheral blood. This receptor was identified in a man in his 70s with acute or convalescent COVID-19. The chain uses TRBV11-2 and TRBJ2-3; possibly TRBD2 for D (6 bases). CDR3 in amino acids: CASSLGEASSTDTQYF. The CDR3 DNA is TGTGCCAGCAGCTTAGGGGAGGCGAGTAGCACAGATACGCAGTATTTT.